One and the same sample provided the 25 T cell receptor beta chains below, sequenced in a study of Ad26.COV2.S vaccination and SARS-CoV-2 variants (dated by TCRdb to the early 2020s). This specimen's treatment or condition label, interpreted: 15 to 20 received Ad26.COV2.S at low or high dose, single or two shots; a few received placebo; per-sample allocation not given. Repertoires of vaccine and placebo recipients were sequenced from samples collected on day 63 after the first injection. Library creation used the immunoSEQ multiplex PCR assay. In TCRdb, the immuneACCESS table is reduced to in-frame sequences with V and J assigned. These tables do not hold every clone; where another copy was compared, an unresolved V gene accounts for under half, and the others remain unexplained. The sample includes roughly 390,000 clones, with about 88% observed a single time. 3.5% of the sample is taken by the ten largest.

The material sequenced was peripheral blood, taken in a trial of Ad26.COV2.S vaccine versus placebo. The source is a person aged 18-60 years who received the Ad26.COV2.S COVID-19 vaccine or a placebo.

This clone was found a few times. V is TRBV19 and J is TRBJ2-7; D unclear. Germline assignment: CDR1 LNHDA and CDR2 SQIVND (reference sequence). The CDR3 is made up of 14 amino acids. The ends were cut back, 5 bases at V and 2 bases at J, with 13 bases in the middle. The CDR3 DNA sequence: TGTGCCAGTAGTCACCAGGAGATACCCTACGAGCAGTACTTC. This gives the protein CASSHQEIPYEQYF.

Note on this clone: This specimen includes other DNA sequences encoding the same CDR3. The genes are TRBV4-1 and TRBJ1-5; no clear D. Germline V gene sequence: CDR1 MGHRA, CDR2 YSYEKL. CDR3 length: 14 residues. Trimming took off 1 base at V and 2 bases at J, with 6 bases between the two ends. CDR3 bases: TGCGCCAGCAGCCAAGGACGTGGCAATCAGCCCCAGCATTTT. Translating gives CASSQGRGNQPQHF.

V is TRBV6-5 and J is TRBJ2-1, with D possibly TRBD1 on 6 matching bases. In germline, CDR1 is MNHEY, CDR2 SVGAGI. This CDR3 comprises 15 residues. Trimming cost V 6 bases and J 7 bases, with 19 bases left between them. The CDR3 spells CASRPERTVPNEQFF. The CDR3 nucleotides read TGTGCCAGCAGGCCTGAGAGGACAGTCCCGAATGAGCAGTTCTTC.

This clone was detected only once. This chain connects TRBV6-5 to TRBJ1-2, with 9 bases aligning to TRBD1. Losses at the gene ends were 10 bases for V and 7 bases for J; bases not matched to a gene: 7. The CDR3 is 12 amino acids. In germline, CDR1 is MNHEY, CDR2 SVGAGI. CDR3: CATLGTGFGYTF. Here the CDR3 DNA reads TGTGCCACCCTGGGGACAGGGTTTGGCTACACCTTC.

The chain has TRBV19 and TRBJ1-1; tentatively, D is TRBD1 (5 bases). With 3 bases removed from V and 5 bases from J, the gap between germline ends came to 19 bases. The CDR3 is made up of 16 amino acids. From germline, CDR1 is LNHDA and CDR2 SQIVND (reference sequence). CDR3 loop: CASSILISPGGTEAFF. The CDR3 nucleotides read TGTGCCAGTAGTATTCTAATCTCCCCGGGGGGAACTGAAGCTTTCTTT.

The J gene is TRBJ1-4, the V gene TRBV3-1 (or the pseudogene TRBV3-2); possibly TRBD1 for D (6 bases). This CDR3 is built from 16 residues. Germline V gene lookup returns CDR1 LGHDT and CDR2 YNNKEL (reference sequence). Trimming took 2 bases from V and 2 from J, leaving 12 bases between them. The CDR3 DNA reads TGTGCCAGCAGCCAACACAGGGTTTTGACTAATGAAAAACTGTTTTTT. Translated: CASSQHRVLTNEKLFF.

V and J are TRBV5-1 and TRBJ1-1; 9 bases align to TRBD1. CDR3 size: 14 residues. Germline CDR1 and CDR2: SGHRS and YFSETQ. V lost 4 bases to trimming and J lost 5 bases; unmatched junction nucleotides: 6. The DNA for the CDR3 is TGCGCCAGCAGCGACGGACAGGGGAGTACTGAAGCTTTCTTT. It codes for CASSDGQGSTEAFF.

This clone was counted once. This chain joins TRBV11-2 and TRBJ2-1; 15 bases fit TRBD2. The J segment lost 6 bases and the V segment lost 0 bases, leaving 3 bases of the junction unmatched. From germline, CDR1 is SGHAT and CDR2 FQNNGV. CDR3 length: 17 residues. CDR3 in amino acids: CASSLDGTSGGINEQFF. CDR3 DNA sequence: TGTGCCAGCAGCTTAGACGGGACTAGCGGGGGGATCAATGAGCAGTTCTTC.

J is TRBJ1-2 and V is TRBV6-5; D not certain. Germline-derived CDR1 and CDR2 are MNHEY and SVGAGI. The V gene lost 0 bases and the J gene lost 5 bases, with 10 bases spanning the gap. CDR3 length: 14 residues. In nucleotides, the CDR3 is TGTGCCAGCAGTTACTCGCTCCTCGGATATGGCTACACCTTC. Its protein is CASSYSLLGYGYTF.

V gene TRBV7-9 combines with J gene TRBJ2-1; TRBD2 agrees at 10 bases. The germline gives CDR1 SEHNR, CDR2 FQNEAQ (reference sequence). This CDR3 is built from 18 residues. The ends lost 2 bases at V and 5 bases at J; junction bases unmatched: 12. The chain's CDR3 is CASSLTPHGSGGDNEQFF. The CDR3 nucleotides read TGTGCCAGCAGCTTAACCCCCCATGGGAGCGGGGGGGACAATGAGCAGTTCTTC.

The chain recombines TRBV2 with TRBJ2-7, with 7 bases aligning to TRBD1. This CDR3 has 15 amino acids. V lost 6 bases, J lost 2 bases, and 10 bases stayed unmatched. Germline lookup yields CDR1 SNHLY and CDR2 FYNNEI. CDR3 region: CASREIGTAPYEQYF. CDR3 DNA: TGTGCCAGCAGAGAAATCGGGACAGCCCCCTACGAGCAGTACTTC.

The genes are TRBV10-2 and TRBJ2-1; D possibly corresponds to TRBD1 (6 bases). From germline, CDR1 is WSHSY and CDR2 SAAADI. V was clipped by 8 bases and J by 5 bases, with 13 bases between them. The length of the CDR3 is 13 residues. The CDR3 DNA sequence: TGCGCCAGCCATAGACAGGAAAACAATGAGCAGTTCTTC. Its protein product is CASHRQENNEQFF.

This clone was detected only once. V usage is TRBV11-3 and J usage is TRBJ2-3, with TRBD1 matching over 7 bases. This CDR3 has 15 residues. The J segment lost 2 bases and the V segment lost 5 bases, leaving 7 bases of the junction unmatched. The V gene's germline CDR1 is SGHNT and CDR2 YENEEA. The CDR3 loop is CASSPGTAVTDTQYF. For the CDR3, the DNA is TGTGCCAGCAGCCCCGGGACAGCCGTCACAGATACGCAGTATTTT.

The chain is built from TRBV5-8 and TRBJ2-3, with D perhaps matching TRBD2 (5 bases). Germline V gene lookup returns CDR1 SGHTS and CDR2 YDEGEE. CDR3 size: 14 residues. V was cut by 4 bases and J by 1 base, with 10 bases left in between. The DNA for the CDR3 is TGTGCCAGCAGCCGGGCCGGGGGCACAGATACGCAGTATTTT. As protein: CASSRAGGTDTQYF. Full variable domain (missing parts from reference TRBV5-8 and TRBJ2-3): EAGVTQSPTHLIKTRGQQATLRCSPISGHTSVYWYQQALGLGLQFLLWYDEGEERNRGNFPPRFSGRQFPNYSSELNVNALELEDSALYLCASSRAGGTDTQYFGPGTRLTVL.

The rearrangement joins TRBV20-1 to TRBJ2-7; D unclear. CDR1 is DFQATT, CDR2 SNEGSKA, per germline (reference sequence). CDR3 size: 11 residues. Between the trimmed V and J ends, which lost 6 bases and 3 bases, there was a span of 9 bases. The CDR3 nucleotides are TGCAGTGCAATCTCCGGCTACGAGCAGTACTTC. Protein: CSAISGYEQYF.

V usage is TRBV11-2 and J usage is TRBJ1-2; maybe TRBD1 (5 bases). The germline V gene encodes CDR1 SGHAT and CDR2 FQNNGV. CDR3 length: 12 residues. Trimming cost V 1 base and J 12 bases, with 12 bases left between them. CDR3 nucleotide sequence: TGTGCCAGCAGCTTAGGGACCTTGGGGCACACCTTC. Protein product: CASSLGTLGHTF.

The chain combines TRBV5-1 with TRBJ2-5, with 7 nucleotides matching TRBD1. The germline V gene encodes CDR1 SGHRS and CDR2 YFSETQ. V trimming: 0 bases; J trimming: 1 base; junction bases outside the gene matches: 9. The CDR3 is made up of 17 amino acids. CDR3 in DNA: TGCGCCAGCAGCTTGGCCCCGACAGGGTCCACCCAAGAGACCCAGTACTTC. It yields the protein CASSLAPTGSTQETQYF.

This clone has only one observation. The rearrangement links TRBV27 to TRBJ1-4; D call uncertain. Deletions cut 4 bases from V and 8 bases from J, with 14 bases between. The V gene's germline CDR1 is MNHEY and CDR2 SMNVEV (reference sequence). The CDR3 is 14 amino acids. CDR3 DNA sequence: TGTGCCAGCAGTTCTATACGGGCCCCCGAAAAACTGTTTTTT. It encodes CASSSIRAPEKLFF.

V gene TRBV5-8 combines with J gene TRBJ2-6; D is undetermined. V was cut by 2 bases and J by 4 bases, with 4 bases left in between. The V gene's germline CDR1 is SGHTS and CDR2 YDEGEE. The CDR3 is 13 residues long. In nucleotides, the CDR3 is TGTGCCAGCAGCTTTTCGGGGGCCAACGTCCTGACTTTC. This sequence encodes CASSFSGANVLTF.

This clone turned up a few times. The chain couples TRBV7-8 to TRBJ1-6; 7 bases map to TRBD1. Trimming took 4 bases from V and 14 from J; bases not matched to a gene: 8. Germline assignment: CDR1 SGHVS and CDR2 FQNEAQ. The CDR3 is 13 amino acids. This chain's CDR3 is CASSYDRVGALHF. CDR3 sequence (DNA): TGTGCCAGCAGCTACGACAGGGTTGGGGCCCTCCACTTT.

The chain combines TRBV5-4 with TRBJ2-5; 9 bases match TRBD1. Germline V lookup: CDR1 SGHNT, CDR2 YYREEE (reference sequence). V was clipped by 7 bases and J by 2 bases; unmatched bases: 9. The CDR3 length is 15 residues. CDR3 loop: CASSWDRVTQETQYF. In DNA form, the CDR3 reads TGTGCCAGCTCCTGGGACAGGGTAACGCAAGAGACCCAGTACTTC.

The chain employs TRBV7-2 and TRBJ1-2, with TRBD1 matching over 7 bases. CDR3 size: 16 residues. From germline, CDR1 is SGHTA and CDR2 FQGNSA. J gave up 8 bases and V 5 bases, and 17 bases lay outside the gene matches. The DNA for the CDR3 is TGTGCCAGCAGCCCTACCCAAGACAGGGAATTGTGGGGCTACACCTTC. It encodes CASSPTQDRELWGYTF.

This CDR3 is CASSTKNIQYF. The DNA for the CDR3 is TGTGCCAGCAGTACCAAAAACATTCAGTACTTC. This rearrangement joins TRBV2 to TRBJ2-4; no firm D call. This CDR3 is built from 11 residues. V lost 5 bases and J lost 2, with 1 base in between. Germline V lookup: CDR1 SNHLY, CDR2 FYNNEI.

The chain has TRBV3-1 (or the pseudogene TRBV3-2) and TRBJ2-4; no clear D gene. V was shortened by 4 bases and J by 2 bases, with 12 bases between the two germline ends. This CDR3 contains 15 residues. The germline gives CDR1 LGHDT, CDR2 YNNKEL (reference sequence). The CDR3 coding sequence is TGTGCCAGCAGCCCGTTCATGACTCCCAAAAACATTCAGTACTTC. As protein: CASSPFMTPKNIQYF.

This clone has a handful of counts. The genes are TRBV7-8 and TRBJ2-7, with TRBD2 matching over 14 bases. The V gene's germline CDR1 is SGHVS and CDR2 FQNEAQ. The CDR3 covers 14 residues. V dropped 3 bases and J dropped 7; count of bases not matched to a gene: 2. The CDR3 reads CASSFGTSGGEQYF. The CDR3 DNA reads as TGTGCCAGCAGCTTCGGGACTAGCGGGGGTGAGCAGTACTTC.